What follows describes a single T cell receptor beta chain. The entry originates in a study of cytomegalovirus exposure and HLA in healthy donors. Primers included in the PCR were 60 Vbeta and 13 Jbeta primers. Produced via immunoSEQ multiplex PCR; TCRdb's table is partial and in-frame only. Its table lists 130,000 or so clones. The sample consisted of PBMCs. This sequence was found in a woman aged 40 to 50 in good health and CMV-seropositive.

CDR3 sequence reads: CASRAGGSNTEAFF. The CDR3 DNA reads TGTGCCAGCAGAGCAGGGGGCTCGAACACTGAAGCTTTCTTT. The V gene is TRBV28, the J gene TRBJ1-1; 8 positions match TRBD1. V shed 6 bases, J shed 1 base, and the junction held 4 bases outside the gene matches. Germline V gene data show CDR1 as MDHEN and CDR2 as SYDVKM. This CDR3 contains 14 residues.